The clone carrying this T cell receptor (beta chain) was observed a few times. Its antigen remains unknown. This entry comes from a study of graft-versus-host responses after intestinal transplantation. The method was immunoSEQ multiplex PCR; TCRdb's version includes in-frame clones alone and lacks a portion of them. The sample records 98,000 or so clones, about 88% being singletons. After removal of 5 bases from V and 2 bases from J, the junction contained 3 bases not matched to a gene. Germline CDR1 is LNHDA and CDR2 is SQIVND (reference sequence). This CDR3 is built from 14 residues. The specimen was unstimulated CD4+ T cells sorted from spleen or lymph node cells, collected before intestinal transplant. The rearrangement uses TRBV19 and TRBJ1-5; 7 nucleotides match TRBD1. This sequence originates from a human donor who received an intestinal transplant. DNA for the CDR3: TGTGCCAGTAGTCAGGGGGTCGGCAATCAGCCCCAGCATTTT. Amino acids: CASSQGVGNQPQHF. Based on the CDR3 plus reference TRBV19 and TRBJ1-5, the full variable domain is DGGITQSPKYLFRKEGQNVTLSCEQNLNHDAMYWYRQDPGQGLRLIYYSQIVNDFQKGDIAEGYSVSREKKESFPLTVTSAQKNPTAFYLCASSQGVGNQPQHFGDGTRLSIL.